The 19 T cell receptor beta chains given below trace back to one sample, sequenced in a study of a mutant IDH1 vaccine in newly diagnosed glioma (dated by TCRdb to the early 2020s). Library method: the immunoSEQ multiplex PCR assay. TCRdb obtained this table from immuneACCESS and retained in-frame rearrangements with V and J assigned. These tables miss some clones; where compared with another copy, unresolved V genes account for less than half of the shortfall, and the remainder is unexplained. The sample yields tens of thousands of clones; 83% were counted once. The top ten clonotypes cover around 4.1% of the sample. Antigens for these TCRs are unknown. The sample's time point label, decoded: week 47, end of study. Each vaccine dose, consisting of 300 ug of a 20-mer mutant IDH1 peptide in Montanide, was administered subcutaneously with topical imiquimod. Material: PBMCs, obtained from a glioma patient whose treatment included an IDH1 peptide vaccine. These receptors originate from a man under 40 with glioma.

This chain connects TRBV7-9 to TRBJ2-1, with D possibly matching TRBD2 (5 bases). CDR1 is SEHNR and CDR2 is FQNEAQ in the germline V gene (reference sequence). This CDR3 has 16 residues. V was pared by 3 bases and J by 1 base, with 13 bases between. This chain's CDR3 is CASSFRGALSYNEQFF. The CDR3 coding sequence is TGTGCCAGCAGCTTTCGGGGAGCACTATCCTACAATGAGCAGTTCTTC.

The table lists this clone with a few counts. This sequence joins TRBV30 and TRBJ1-1; weak D call: TRBD1 (5 bases). The CDR3 is made up of 14 amino acids. Germline values: CDR1 GTSNPN, CDR2 SVGIG (reference sequence). Trimming removed 4 bases from V and 12 bases from J, with 24 bases in between. The CDR3 DNA reads TGTGCCTGGACCCCCCCGCGAGGGGCCCGGGTCACTTTCTTT. Its translation is CAWTPPRGARVTFF.

The chain combines TRBV18 with TRBJ2-6, with a tentative D call TRBD1 (5 bases). The CDR3 extends over 15 amino acids. The ends were cut back, 3 bases at V and 1 base at J, with 7 bases in the middle. CDR1 KGHSH and CDR2 LQKENI come from the germline V gene. Written as DNA, the CDR3 is TGTGCCAGCTCACCCAGGACATCTGGGGCCAACGTCCTGACTTTC. Residues: CASSPRTSGANVLTF.

In DNA, the CDR3 is TGTGCCACCAGCAGAGATAGGCGTTACGAGCAGTACTTC. Translating it yields CATSRDRRYEQYF. The rearrangement links TRBV15 to TRBJ2-5, with D uncertain. Judging by the DNA end, TRBJ2-7 fits better; the J call may be wrong. The CDR3 length is 13 residues. Germline V gene data show CDR1 as LNHNV and CDR2 as YYDKDF (reference sequence).

This chain connects TRBV29-1 to TRBJ2-3, with D unresolved. Trimming took 3 bases from V and 4 from J, leaving 14 bases between them. Germline-derived CDR1 and CDR2 are SQVTM and ANQGSEA. This CDR3 has 14 residues. CDR3 sequence: CSVEAVFAADTQYF. The CDR3, as DNA: TGCAGCGTTGAGGCGGTTTTTGCAGCAGATACGCAGTATTTT.

The genes are TRBV14 and TRBJ2-7; D call uncertain. CDR1 and CDR2 from the germline V gene are SGHDN and FVKESK. This CDR3 is built from 17 residues. The V and J ends lost 3 bases and 2 bases respectively, with 20 bases between them. DNA of the CDR3: TGTGCCAGCAGCCACTCCGGGCGCGACTCGGTCGCCTACGAGCAGTACTTC. Protein product: CASSHSGRDSVAYEQYF.

V gene TRBV6-6 combines with J gene TRBJ1-4; D may be TRBD1 (5 bases). The V end lost 7 bases, the J end lost 6 bases, and 15 bases lay between the germline ends. Germline CDR1 and CDR2: MNHNY and SVGAGI (reference sequence). The CDR3 totals 14 residues. The CDR3 sequence is CASTQGTVDEKLFF. CDR3 in DNA: TGTGCCAGCACCCAGGGCACAGTTGATGAAAAACTGTTTTTT.

This clone has only a few counts. The chain recombines TRBV30 with TRBJ1-5; 7 nucleotides line up with TRBD1. The length of the CDR3 is 14 residues. CDR1 is GTSNPN and CDR2 is SVGIG in the germline V gene (reference sequence). The J segment lost 5 bases and the V segment lost 0 bases, leaving 4 bases of the junction unmatched. Here the CDR3 reads CAWSVPGQYQPQHF. CDR3 bases: TGTGCCTGGAGTGTACCGGGACAGTATCAGCCCCAGCATTTT. Based on the CDR3 plus reference TRBV30 and TRBJ1-5, the full variable domain is SQTIHQWPATLVQPVGSPLSLECTVEGTSNPNLYWYRQAAGRGLQLLFYSVGIGQISSEVPQNLSASRPQDRQFILSSKKLLLSDSGFYLCAWSVPGQYQPQHFGDGTRLSIL.

The J gene is TRBJ1-3, the V gene TRBV18; D is undetermined. In germline, CDR1 is KGHSH, CDR2 LQKENI. Trimming cost V 3 bases and J 0 bases, with 12 bases left between them. The CDR3 is 16 amino acids. CDR3 bases: TGTGCCAGCTCACCCCGGCTAGATCGCTCTGGAAACACCATATATTTT. Translated, it gives CASSPRLDRSGNTIYF.

This clone appeared a few times. This chain links TRBV30 with TRBJ2-2; TRBD1 agrees at 7 bases. J was trimmed by 1 base and V by 7 bases; bases with no gene match: 6. CDR1 and CDR2 (germline): GTSNPN, SVGIG (reference sequence). The CDR3 extends over 14 amino acids. CDR3 amino acids: CAYIQGKNTGELFF. The CDR3 DNA follows: TGTGCCTACATACAGGGGAAGAACACCGGGGAGCTGTTTTTT.

V gene TRBV6-1 combines with J gene TRBJ1-5, with unresolved D. The CDR3 has 16 amino acids. The V end lost 2 bases, the J end lost 0 bases, and 11 bases lay between the germline ends. The V gene's germline CDR1 is MNHNS and CDR2 SASEGT. Here the CDR3 DNA reads TGTGCCAGCAGTGAATATGGGAAATATAGCAATCAGCCCCAGCATTTT. As protein: CASSEYGKYSNQPQHF.

This sequence joins TRBV7-6 and TRBJ2-2; 7 bases are shared with TRBD2. V lost 4 bases to trimming and J lost 4 bases; unmatched junction nucleotides: 6. Germline V gene sequence: CDR1 SGHVS, CDR2 FNYEAQ. This CDR3 contains 15 residues. The CDR3 here is CASSYRTRSTGELFF. The DNA for the CDR3 is TGTGCCAGCAGCTACAGGACTAGGAGCACCGGGGAGCTGTTTTTT.

The genes are TRBV7-9 and TRBJ1-2; the D gene is possibly TRBD1 (5 bases). Trimming cost V 5 bases and J 6 bases, with 22 bases left between them. The germline gives CDR1 SEHNR, CDR2 FQNEAQ (reference sequence). The CDR3 sequence is 16 residues long. The DNA of the CDR3 is TGTGCCAGCAGCCCCTTCGGGGACCACGCTGCACATGGCTACACCTTC. It translates to CASSPFGDHAAHGYTF.

This clone has a single count. Here the CDR3 DNA reads TGTGCCAGCAGTTTTTCTCAGGACAGGGGAGGTGACGAGCAGTACTTC. Translation gives CASSFSQDRGGDEQYF. The chain is built from TRBV28 and TRBJ2-7; 9 bases line up with TRBD1. Germline V CDR1 and CDR2: MDHEN, SYDVKM. The CDR3 runs 16 residues. After removal of 3 bases from V and 5 bases from J, the junction contained 11 bases not matched to a gene.

This sequence joins TRBV5-1 and TRBJ2-2; 8 bases match TRBD1. Germline V lookup: CDR1 SGHRS, CDR2 YFSETQ. The CDR3 has 13 residues. J was trimmed by 4 bases and V by 7 bases; bases with no gene match: 3. In nucleotides, the CDR3 is TGCGCCAGCCGAGACAGGGGCACCGGGGAGCTGTTTTTT. Its protein product is CASRDRGTGELFF.

The chain combines TRBV5-1 with TRBJ1-2; no reliable D call. Germline V gives CDR1 SGHRS, CDR2 YFSETQ. This CDR3 has 16 residues. The ends were cut back, 0 bases at V and 1 base at J, with 13 bases in the middle. The CDR3 DNA is TGCGCCAGCAGCTTGGAATCCACGAGGCTTAACTATGGCTACACCTTC. The encoded protein is CASSLESTRLNYGYTF.

This clone was seen once. This rearrangement joins TRBV15 to TRBJ2-5; D is unclear. V lost 7 bases and J 5 bases, leaving 8 bases between the germline ends. CDR1 and CDR2 (germline): LNHNV, YYDKDF (reference sequence). This CDR3 comprises 11 residues. This CDR3 reads CATILGETQYF. CDR3 DNA sequence: TGTGCCACCATCCTTGGGGAGACCCAGTACTTC.

The rearrangement joins TRBV14 to TRBJ2-1; TRBD2 matches at 9 bases. Germline V gene data show CDR1 as SGHDN and CDR2 as FVKESK. V was clipped by 4 bases and J by 3 bases; unmatched bases: 7. The CDR3 extends over 16 amino acids. CDR3 residues: CASSPDGLARYNEQFF. CDR3 DNA: TGTGCCAGCAGCCCAGATGGACTAGCGCGCTACAATGAGCAGTTCTTC.

The chain recombines TRBV27 with TRBJ1-2, with D possibly being TRBD1 (6 bases). V lost 4 bases and J lost 2, with 11 bases in between. The CDR3 contains 14 residues. Germline CDR1 reads MNHEY; CDR2 reads SMNVEV (reference sequence). CDR3 sequence: CASSWDMRNYGYTF. The CDR3 DNA reads TGTGCCAGCAGTTGGGACATGCGCAACTATGGCTACACCTTC.